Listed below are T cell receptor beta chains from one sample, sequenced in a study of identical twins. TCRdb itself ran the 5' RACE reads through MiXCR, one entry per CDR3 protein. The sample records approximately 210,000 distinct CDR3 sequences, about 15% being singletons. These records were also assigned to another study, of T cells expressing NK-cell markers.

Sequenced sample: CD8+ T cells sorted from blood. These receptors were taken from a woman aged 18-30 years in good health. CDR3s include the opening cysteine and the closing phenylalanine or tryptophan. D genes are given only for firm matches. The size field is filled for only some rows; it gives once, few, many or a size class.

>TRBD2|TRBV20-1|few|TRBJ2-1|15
CSAEGLAGVHNEQFF
TGCAGTGCAGAGGGACTAGCGGGAGTACATAATGAGCAGTTCTTC
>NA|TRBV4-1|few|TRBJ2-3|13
CASSHYRADTQYF
TGCGCCAGCAGCCACTATAGGGCGGATACGCAGTATTTT
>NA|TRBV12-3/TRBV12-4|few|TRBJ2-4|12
CASSLGSGIQYF
TGTGCCAGCAGTTTAGGGTCGGGCATTCAGTACTTC
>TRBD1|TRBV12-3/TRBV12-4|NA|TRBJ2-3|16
CASSLNRGKYNDTQYF
TGTGCCAGCAGTTTAAACAGGGGGAAATATAACGATACGCAGTATTTT
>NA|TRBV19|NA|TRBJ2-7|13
CASSIAVTYEQYF
TGTGCCAGTAGTATTGCGGTAACCTACGAGCAGTACTTC
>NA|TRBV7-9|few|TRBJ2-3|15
CASSLAELSTDTQYF
TGTGCCAGCAGCTTAGCGGAGCTTAGCACAGATACGCAGTATTTT
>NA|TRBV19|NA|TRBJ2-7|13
CASSMTPGNEQYF
TGTGCCAGTAGTATGACACCGGGGAACGAGCAGTACTTC
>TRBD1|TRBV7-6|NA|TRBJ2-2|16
CASRPVGTENTGELFF
TGTGCCAGCAGACCGGTTGGGACAGAGAACACCGGGGAGCTGTTTTTT
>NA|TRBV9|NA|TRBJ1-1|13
CASSVGLDTEAFF
TGTGCCAGCAGCGTAGGTTTGGACACTGAAGCTTTCTTT
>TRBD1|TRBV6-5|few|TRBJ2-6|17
CASSYGTGNSGANVLTF
TGTGCCAGCAGTTACGGGACAGGTAACTCTGGGGCCAACGTCCTGACTTTC
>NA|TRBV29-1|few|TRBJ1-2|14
CSVEMGDGDYGYTF
TGCAGCGTTGAAATGGGGGACGGCGACTATGGCTACACCTTC
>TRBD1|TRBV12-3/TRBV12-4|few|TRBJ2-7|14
CASSPQGVGGEQYF
TGTGCCAGCAGCCCTCAGGGGGTCGGTGGGGAGCAGTACTTC
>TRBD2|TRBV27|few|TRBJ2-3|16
CASTPNWGGGLNTQYF
TGTGCCAGCACTCCCAACTGGGGGGGAGGGTTAAATACGCAGTATTTT
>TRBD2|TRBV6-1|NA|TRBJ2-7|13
CASSKLLADEQYF
TGTGCCAGCAGCAAGTTACTAGCGGACGAGCAGTACTTC
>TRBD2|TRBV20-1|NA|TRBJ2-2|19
CSAPTPGLAGVLNTGELFF
TGCAGTGCTCCGACTCCGGGACTAGCGGGAGTACTGAACACCGGGGAGCTGTTTTTT
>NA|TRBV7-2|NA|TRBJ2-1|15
CASSPPLGSDNEQFF
TGTGCCAGCAGCCCTCCCCTAGGAAGCGACAATGAGCAGTTCTTC
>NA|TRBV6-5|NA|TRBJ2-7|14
CASSYASASYEQYF
TGTGCCAGCAGTTACGCTAGCGCATCCTACGAGCAGTACTTC
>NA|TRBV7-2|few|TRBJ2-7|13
CASTPFPNYEQYF
TGTGCCAGCACCCCCTTCCCCAACTACGAGCAGTACTTC
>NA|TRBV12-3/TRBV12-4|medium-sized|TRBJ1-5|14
CASSSKDGNQPQHF
TGTGCCAGCAGTTCAAAGGACGGCAATCAGCCCCAGCATTTT
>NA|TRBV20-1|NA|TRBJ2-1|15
CSARDSGKGYNEQFF
TGCAGTGCTAGAGATTCGGGGAAAGGCTACAATGAGCAGTTCTTC
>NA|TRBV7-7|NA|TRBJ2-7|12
CASSPGGNEQYF
TGTGCCAGCAGCCCGGGGGGCAACGAGCAGTACTTC
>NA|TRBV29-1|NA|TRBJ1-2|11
CSVVVDYGYTF
TGCAGCGTTGTAGTAGACTATGGCTACACCTTC
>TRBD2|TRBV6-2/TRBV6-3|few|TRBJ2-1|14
CASSLAGRSYEQFF
TGTGCCAGCAGCCTAGCGGGGAGAAGCTATGAGCAGTTCTTC
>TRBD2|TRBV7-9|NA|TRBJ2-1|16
CASSSTTSGLYNEQFF
TGTGCCAGCAGCTCCACCACTAGCGGGCTTTACAATGAGCAGTTCTTC
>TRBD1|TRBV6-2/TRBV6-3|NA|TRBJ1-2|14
CASSYVGTGDGYTF
TGTGCCAGCAGTTACGTCGGGACAGGGGATGGCTACACCTTC
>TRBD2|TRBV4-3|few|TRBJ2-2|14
CASSSSGPTGELFF
TGCGCCAGCAGCTCTAGCGGACCTACCGGGGAGCTGTTTTTT
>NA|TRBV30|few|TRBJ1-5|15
CAWSEGQGGNQPQHF
TGTGCCTGGAGTGAGGGACAAGGTGGCAATCAGCCCCAGCATTTT
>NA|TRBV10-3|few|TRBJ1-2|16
CAISESAQRGGYGYTF
TGTGCCATCAGTGAGTCGGCCCAGAGGGGCGGCTATGGCTACACCTTC
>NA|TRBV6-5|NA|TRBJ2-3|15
CASSYSAWGTDTQYF
TGTGCCAGCAGTTACTCAGCGTGGGGCACAGATACGCAGTATTTT
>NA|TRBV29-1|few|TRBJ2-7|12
CSVLWGEYEQYF
TGCAGCGTTCTTTGGGGGGAGTACGAGCAGTACTTC
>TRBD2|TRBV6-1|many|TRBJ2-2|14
CATKRGGDTGELFF
TGTGCCACCAAGCGGGGGGGCGACACCGGGGAGCTGTTTTTT
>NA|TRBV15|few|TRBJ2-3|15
CATSRDLSITDTQYF
TGTGCCACCAGCAGAGATCTGTCAATCACAGATACGCAGTATTTT
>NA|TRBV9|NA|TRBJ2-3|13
CASSPGVADTQYF
TGTGCCAGCAGCCCCGGGGTAGCGGATACGCAGTATTTT
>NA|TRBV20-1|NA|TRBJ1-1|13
CSARRRGNTEAFF
TGCAGTGCTCGGAGACGGGGGAACACTGAAGCTTTCTTT
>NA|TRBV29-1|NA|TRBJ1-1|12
CSVVRISTEAFF
TGCAGCGTTGTTAGAATTAGTACTGAAGCTTTCTTT
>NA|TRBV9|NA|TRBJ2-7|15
CASSVGAGTDYEQYF
TGTGCCAGCAGCGTAGGCGCGGGAACTGACTACGAGCAGTACTTC
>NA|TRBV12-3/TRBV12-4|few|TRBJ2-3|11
CASTSGYTQYF
TGTGCCAGCACTTCGGGATATACGCAGTATTTT
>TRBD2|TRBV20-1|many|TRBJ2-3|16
CSAREIQRGAGDTQYF
TGCAGTGCTAGAGAGATTCAGCGGGGGGCAGGAGATACGCAGTATTTT
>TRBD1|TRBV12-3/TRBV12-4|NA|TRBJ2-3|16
CASSLGVGTGADTQYF
TGTGCCAGCAGTTTAGGTGTGGGGACAGGGGCAGATACGCAGTATTTT
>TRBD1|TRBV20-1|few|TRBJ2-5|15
CSAGHFGTVEETQYF
TGCAGTGCTGGCCACTTCGGGACAGTCGAAGAGACCCAGTACTTC
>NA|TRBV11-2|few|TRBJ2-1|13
CASSLEIYNEQFF
TGTGCCAGCAGCTTGGAGATTTACAATGAGCAGTTCTTC
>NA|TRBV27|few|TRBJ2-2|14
CASSLGMGTGELFF
TGTGCCAGCAGTTTAGGGATGGGGACCGGGGAGCTGTTTTTT
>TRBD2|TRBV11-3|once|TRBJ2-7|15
CASSPTSGVAYEQYF
TGTGCCAGCAGCCCGACTAGCGGGGTGGCCTACGAGCAGTACTTC
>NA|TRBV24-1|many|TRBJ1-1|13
CATSSIDGGQAFF
TGTGCCACCAGCTCAATCGACGGCGGGCAAGCTTTCTTT
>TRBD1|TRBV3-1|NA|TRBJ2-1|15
CASSQGTGRMDEQFF
TGTGCCAGCAGCCAAGGGACAGGGAGGATGGATGAGCAGTTCTTC
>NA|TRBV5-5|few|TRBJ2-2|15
CASSLETGPPGELFF
TGTGCCAGCAGCTTAGAGACAGGTCCCCCCGGGGAGCTGTTTTTT
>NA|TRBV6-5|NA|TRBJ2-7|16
CASSYWARGIVYEQYF
TGTGCCAGCAGTTACTGGGCCAGGGGAATTGTCTACGAGCAGTACTTC
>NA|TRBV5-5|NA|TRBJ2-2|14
CASSLPQSTGELFF
TGTGCCAGCAGCTTGCCACAGTCCACCGGGGAGCTGTTTTTT
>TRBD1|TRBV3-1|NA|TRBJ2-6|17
CASSQDHRGPGANVLTF
TGTGCCAGCAGCCAAGATCACAGGGGCCCCGGGGCCAACGTCCTGACTTTC
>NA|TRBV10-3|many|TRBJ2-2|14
CAIALPPGTGELFF
TGTGCCATCGCTCTCCCTCCGGGGACCGGGGAGCTGTTTTTT
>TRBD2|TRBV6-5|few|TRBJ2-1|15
CASSYSAGALSEQFF
TGTGCCAGCAGTTACTCTGCGGGAGCACTTAGTGAGCAGTTCTTC
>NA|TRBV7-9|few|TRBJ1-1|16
CASSTPLRGIQAEAFF
TGTGCCAGCAGCACACCCCTCCGAGGTATTCAGGCTGAAGCTTTCTTT
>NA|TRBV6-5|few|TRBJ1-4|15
CASSWYSATNEKLFF
TGTGCCAGCAGTTGGTATAGTGCAACTAATGAAAAACTGTTTTTT
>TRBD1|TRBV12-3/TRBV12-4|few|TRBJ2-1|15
CASSFGTGVYNEQFF
TGTGCCAGCAGTTTTGGGACAGGGGTTTACAATGAGCAGTTCTTC
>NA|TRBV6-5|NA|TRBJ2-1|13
CASSLGSLNEQFF
TGTGCCAGCAGTTTAGGATCCCTTAATGAGCAGTTCTTC
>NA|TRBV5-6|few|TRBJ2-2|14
CASLAGTNTGELFF
TGTGCCAGTTTGGCGGGGACGAACACCGGGGAGCTGTTTTTT
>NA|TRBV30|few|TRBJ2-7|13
CAWSVGGTYEQYF
TGTGCCTGGAGTGTAGGAGGAACCTACGAGCAGTACTTC